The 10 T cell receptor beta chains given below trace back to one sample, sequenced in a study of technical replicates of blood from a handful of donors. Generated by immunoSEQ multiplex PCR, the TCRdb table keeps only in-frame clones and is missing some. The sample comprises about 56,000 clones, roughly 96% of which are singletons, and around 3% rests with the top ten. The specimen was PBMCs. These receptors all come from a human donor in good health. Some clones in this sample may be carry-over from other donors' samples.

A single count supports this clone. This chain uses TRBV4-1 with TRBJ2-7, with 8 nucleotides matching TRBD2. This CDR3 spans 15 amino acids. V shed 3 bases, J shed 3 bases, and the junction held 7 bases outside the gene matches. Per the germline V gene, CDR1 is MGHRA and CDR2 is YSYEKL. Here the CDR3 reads CASSHLTSGDYEQYF. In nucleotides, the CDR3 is TGCGCCAGCAGCCATCTCACTAGCGGAGACTACGAGCAGTACTTC.

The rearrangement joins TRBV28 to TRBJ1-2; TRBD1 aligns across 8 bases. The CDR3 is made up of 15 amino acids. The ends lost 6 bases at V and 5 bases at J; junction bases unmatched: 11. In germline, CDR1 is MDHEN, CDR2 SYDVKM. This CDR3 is CASRGTGTGVYGYTF. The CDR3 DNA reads TGTGCCAGCAGGGGAACGGGGACAGGTGTTTATGGCTACACCTTC.

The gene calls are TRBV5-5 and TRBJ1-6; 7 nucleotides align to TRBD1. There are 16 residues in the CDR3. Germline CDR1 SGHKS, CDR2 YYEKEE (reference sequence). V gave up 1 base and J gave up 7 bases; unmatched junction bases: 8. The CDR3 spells CASSLSAGQQNSPLHF. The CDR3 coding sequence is TGTGCCAGCAGCTTGTCCGCGGGACAGCAAAATTCACCCCTCCACTTT.

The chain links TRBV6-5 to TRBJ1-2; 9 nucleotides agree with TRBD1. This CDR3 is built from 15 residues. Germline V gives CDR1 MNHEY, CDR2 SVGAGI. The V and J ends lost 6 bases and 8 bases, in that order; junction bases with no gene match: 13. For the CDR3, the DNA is TGTGCCAGCAGCAAGATTACAGGGGGCGCGAGGGGCTACACCTTC. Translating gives CASSKITGGARGYTF.

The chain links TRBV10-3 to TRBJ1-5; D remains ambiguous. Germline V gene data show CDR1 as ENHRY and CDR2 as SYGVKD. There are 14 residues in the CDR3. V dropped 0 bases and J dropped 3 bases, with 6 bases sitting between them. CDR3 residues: CAISESSFNQPQHF. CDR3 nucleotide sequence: TGTGCCATCAGTGAGTCCTCTTTCAATCAGCCCCAGCATTTT.

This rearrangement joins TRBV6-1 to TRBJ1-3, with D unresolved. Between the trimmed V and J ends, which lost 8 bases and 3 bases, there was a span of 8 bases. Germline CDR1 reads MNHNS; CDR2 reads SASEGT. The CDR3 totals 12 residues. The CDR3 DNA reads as TGTGCCAGCCTGAGGGTTGGAAACACCATATATTTT. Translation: CASLRVGNTIYF.

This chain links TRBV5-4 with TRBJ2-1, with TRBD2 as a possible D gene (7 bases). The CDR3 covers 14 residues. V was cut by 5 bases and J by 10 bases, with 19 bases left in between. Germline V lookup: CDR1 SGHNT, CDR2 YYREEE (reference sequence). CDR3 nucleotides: TGTGCCAGCAGTGAGGGGGGGACAACATGGGAGCAGTTCTTC. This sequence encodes CASSEGGTTWEQFF.

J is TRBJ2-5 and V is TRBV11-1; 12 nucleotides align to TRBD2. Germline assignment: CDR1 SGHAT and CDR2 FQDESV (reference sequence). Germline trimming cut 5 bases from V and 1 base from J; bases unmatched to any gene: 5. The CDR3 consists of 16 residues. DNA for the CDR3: TGTGCCAGCAGCCCGGGACTAGCGGGCCCCCAAGAGACCCAGTACTTC. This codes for CASSPGLAGPQETQYF.

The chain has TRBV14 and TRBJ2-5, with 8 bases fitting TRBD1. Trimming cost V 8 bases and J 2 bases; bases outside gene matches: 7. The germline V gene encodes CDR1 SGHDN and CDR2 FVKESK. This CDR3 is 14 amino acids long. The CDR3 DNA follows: TGTGCCAGCCGATCGGACAGGGAACAAGAGACCCAGTACTTC. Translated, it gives CASRSDREQETQYF.

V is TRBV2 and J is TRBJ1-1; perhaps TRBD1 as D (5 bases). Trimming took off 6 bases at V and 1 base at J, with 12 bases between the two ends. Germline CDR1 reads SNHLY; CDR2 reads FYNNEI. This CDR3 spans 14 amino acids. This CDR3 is CASRLDRRNTEAFF. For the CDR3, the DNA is TGTGCCAGCAGGCTAGACAGACGGAACACTGAAGCTTTCTTT.